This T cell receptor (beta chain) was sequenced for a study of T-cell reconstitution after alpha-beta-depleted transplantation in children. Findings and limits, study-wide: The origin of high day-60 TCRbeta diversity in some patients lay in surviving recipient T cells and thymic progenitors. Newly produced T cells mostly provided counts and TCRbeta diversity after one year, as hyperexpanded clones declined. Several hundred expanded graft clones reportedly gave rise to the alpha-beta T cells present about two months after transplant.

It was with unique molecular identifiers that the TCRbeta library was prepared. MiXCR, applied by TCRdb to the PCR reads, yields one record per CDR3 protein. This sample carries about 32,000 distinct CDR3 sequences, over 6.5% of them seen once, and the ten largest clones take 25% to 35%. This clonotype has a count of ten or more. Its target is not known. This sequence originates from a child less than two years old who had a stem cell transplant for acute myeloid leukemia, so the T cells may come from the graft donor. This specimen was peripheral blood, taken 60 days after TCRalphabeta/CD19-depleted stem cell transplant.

The CDR3 region is CASSLERDPRTGELFF. The CDR3 region has the DNA TGTGCCAGCAGCTTGGAAAGGGACCCCCGCACCGGGGAGCTGTTTTTT. This sequence joins TRBV5-8 and TRBJ2-2; tentatively, D is TRBD1 or TRBD2 (5 bases each). Germline loops: CDR1 SGHTS, CDR2 YDEGEE. The CDR3 loop spans 16 amino acids. Trimming pared 0 bases from V and 4 bases from J, leaving 13 bases between.